This TCR beta chain emerged from a study of blood T cells in healthy people across ages. Using a J-beta primer mix together with a sample-barcoded 5' primer, a second PCR was run for 7 to 11 cycles. With 12 random nucleotides, a template-switch adaptor tagged each individual cDNA molecule. TCRdb recomputed calls from the 5' RACE reads with MiXCR, one row per CDR3 protein. The top ten hold roughly 3.1% of the sample, which has approximately 780,000 distinct CDR3 sequences, around 24% seen once. V lost 4 bases, J lost 1 base, and 7 bases lay in between. This CDR3 has 13 amino acids. The same sample was also studied in work on T cells of mothers and their children. This second report adds: No T cell clones of persistent microchimeric origin were detected.

The chain carries TRBV12-3 or TRBV12-4 and TRBJ1-1; D is uncertain. Material for sequencing was blood. The clonotype comes from a boy aged 5-17 years in good health. The DNA of the CDR3 is TGTGCCAGCAGTTCCAGTGGGAACACTGAAGCTTTCTTT. It specifies CASSSSGNTEAFF.